This TCR beta chain was documented in a study of blood T cell repertoires in COVID-19. On the study more broadly: Specimens from acute and convalescent COVID-19 originated in the United States, Italy and Spain. Sources were T cells, B-cell-depleted T cells, or PBMCs; the material itself was cDNA or gDNA.

The study drew participants aged about 18 to 95 years from some 23 US areas. In assigning cohorts, the study relied on participant-reported clinical history. Some clones are missing from TCRdb's copy, which holds only in-frame ones; the method was immunoSEQ multiplex PCR. The data hold about 300,000 clones, with roughly 86% observed a single time. The receptor was isolated from a woman aged 45-59 years who had been exposed to COVID-19. The source material was PBMCs or T cells enriched from blood (not recorded which).

CDR3 amino acids: CASSPRTGVNYGYTF. CDR3 DNA sequence: TGTGCCAGCAGCCCCAGGACAGGGGTTAACTATGGCTACACCTTC. This chain uses TRBV3-1 (or the pseudogene TRBV3-2) with TRBJ1-2, with 9 bases lining up with TRBD1. J lost 1 base, V lost 4 bases, and 4 bases had no gene match. The CDR3 consists of 15 residues. Per germline, CDR1 LGHDT and CDR2 YNNKEL (reference sequence).